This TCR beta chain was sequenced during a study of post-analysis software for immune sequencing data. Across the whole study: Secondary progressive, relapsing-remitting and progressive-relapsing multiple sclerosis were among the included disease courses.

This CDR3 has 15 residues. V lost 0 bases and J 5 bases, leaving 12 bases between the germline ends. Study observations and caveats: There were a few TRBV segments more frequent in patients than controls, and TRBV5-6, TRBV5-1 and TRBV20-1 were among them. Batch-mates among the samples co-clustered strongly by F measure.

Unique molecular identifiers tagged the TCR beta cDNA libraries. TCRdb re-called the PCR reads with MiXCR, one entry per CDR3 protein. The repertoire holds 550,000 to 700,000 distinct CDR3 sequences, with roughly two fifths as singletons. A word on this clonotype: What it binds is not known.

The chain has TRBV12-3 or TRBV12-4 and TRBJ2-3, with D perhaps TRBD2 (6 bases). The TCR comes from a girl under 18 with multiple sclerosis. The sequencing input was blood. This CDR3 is CASSLAGSGGDTQYF. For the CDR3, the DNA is TGTGCCAGCAGTTTAGCGGGATCCGGGGGAGATACGCAGTATTTT.